This record looks at one T cell receptor (beta chain) sequence and its context. The target antigen is unknown. These data come from a study of CD8 T cells in ankylosing spondylitis. Study outcomes and limitations: A subset of motif variants has previously been described in the synovial fluid and blood of reactive arthritis.

From the 5' RACE reads, TCRdb called clonotypes with MiXCR, one entry per CDR3 protein. This sample has 200,000 to 250,000 distinct CDR3 sequences, with roughly a tenth found just once. The J segment lost 5 bases and the V segment lost 4 bases, leaving 7 bases of the junction unmatched. The CDR3 consists of 15 residues. The V gene's germline CDR1 is SGHTA and CDR2 FQGNSA. This receptor was taken from a male donor with ankylosing spondylitis or in good health (not recorded which). The sequencing input was blood, either unsorted or a sorted T cell fraction (not recorded which). The chain is built from TRBV7-2 and TRBJ2-2; the match to TRBD2 covers 7 bases. The DNA of the CDR3 is TGTGCCAGCAGCTCCCTAGCGGTGTCAACCGGGGAGCTGTTTTTT. This sequence encodes CASSSLAVSTGELFF.